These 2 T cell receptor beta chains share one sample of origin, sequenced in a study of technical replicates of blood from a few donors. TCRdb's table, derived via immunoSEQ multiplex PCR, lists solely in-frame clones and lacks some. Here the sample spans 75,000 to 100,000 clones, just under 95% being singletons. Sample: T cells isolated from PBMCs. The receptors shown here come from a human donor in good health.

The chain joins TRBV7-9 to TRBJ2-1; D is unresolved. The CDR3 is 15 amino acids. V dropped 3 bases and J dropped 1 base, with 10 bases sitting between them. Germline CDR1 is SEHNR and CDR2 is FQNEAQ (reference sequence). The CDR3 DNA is TGTGCCAGCAGCTTCGTGGCAGAATCCTACAATGAGCAGTTCTTC. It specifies CASSFVAESYNEQFF.

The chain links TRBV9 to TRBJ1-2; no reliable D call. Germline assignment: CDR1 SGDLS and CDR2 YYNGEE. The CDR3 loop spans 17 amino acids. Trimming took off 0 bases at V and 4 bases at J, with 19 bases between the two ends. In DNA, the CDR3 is TGTGCCAGCAGCGTAGGCGGTAGCGGGTACGGACCCTATGGCTACACCTTC. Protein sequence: CASSVGGSGYGPYGYTF.